These 22 T cell receptor beta chains were sequenced from one sample in a study of low-dose radiotherapy and immunotherapy resistance in tumors. Regarding time point: before trial treatment. Gene-specific TRAV and TRBV primers were used for first-strand cDNA, covering alpha and beta chains. Both a constant-region primer and a V-primer adapter served to amplify TCRs across roughly 22 PCR cycles. TCRdb fed the reads into MiXCR, producing one record per CDR3 protein. The sample carries tens of thousands of distinct CDR3 sequences, roughly a sixth recorded once. The specimen comprised PBMCs, sampled before treatment. The receptor set was obtained from a male donor with prostate cancer.

The rearrangement links TRBV27 to TRBJ2-5; the D gene is possibly TRBD1 (5 bases). Trimming left V 2 bases short and J 1 base short, with 8 bases between. CDR3 size: 14 residues. Per the germline V gene, CDR1 is MNHEY and CDR2 is SMNVEV (reference sequence). The CDR3 is CASSLGDSQETQYF. The CDR3 coding sequence is TGTGCCAGCAGTTTAGGTGACAGCCAAGAGACCCAGTACTTC.

This clonotype came up many times. This chain joins TRBV11-2 and TRBJ2-4; 8 bases are shared with TRBD1. The V segment lost 3 bases and the J segment 2 bases; nucleotides outside the gene matches: 12. The CDR3 consists of 18 residues. Germline V CDR1 and CDR2: SGHAT, FQNNGV. For the CDR3, the DNA is TGTGCCAGCAGCTTGCGGCCCGGACAGGGAAGGTCCAAAAACATTCAGTACTTC. Protein sequence: CASSLRPGQGRSKNIQYF.

In this sample, this clonotype turned up many times. This chain joins TRBV20-1 and TRBJ1-5; a possible D gene is TRBD1 (6 bases). The CDR3 runs to 15 residues. V was pared by 0 bases and J by 1 base, with 10 bases between. Germline assignment: CDR1 DFQATT and CDR2 SNEGSKA (reference sequence). The CDR3 DNA is TGCAGTGCTAGAGAAGGGGGAGGAAGCAATCAGCCCCAGCATTTT. Residues: CSAREGGGSNQPQHF.

Ten or more counts support this clonotype. V and J are TRBV12-3 or TRBV12-4 and TRBJ2-7; D call uncertain. The CDR3 consists of 14 residues. V was pared by 2 bases and J by 3 bases, with 11 bases between. CDR3 region: CASSLRLQYYEQYF. The DNA of the CDR3 is TGTGCCAGCAGTTTACGTCTCCAATACTACGAGCAGTACTTC.

This clonotype was seen at least ten times. The V call is TRBV7-3, the J call TRBJ2-7, with TRBD2 matching 7 bases. The J segment lost 2 bases and the V segment lost 1 base, leaving 5 bases of the junction unmatched. The CDR3 covers 15 residues. Looked up from germline, CDR1 is SGHTA and CDR2 is FQGTGA. The DNA for the CDR3 is TGTGCCAGCAGCTTAATGTCTAGCGGTACCTACGAGCAGTACTTC. Translated: CASSLMSSGTYEQYF. The full variable domain, rest sourced from reference TRBV7-3 and TRBJ2-7, is GAGVSQTPSNKVTEKGKYVELRCDPISGHTALYWYRQSLGQGPEFLIYFQGTGAADDSGLPNDRFFAVRPEGSVSTLKIQRTERGDSAVYLCASSLMSSGTYEQYFGPGTRLTVT.

This clonotype appeared many times. The V gene is TRBV20-1, the J gene TRBJ2-1, with 7 bases identical to TRBD2. The germline V gene encodes CDR1 DFQATT and CDR2 SNEGSKA (reference sequence). The CDR3 spans 12 residues. With V trimmed by 2 bases and J by 13 bases, 8 bases remained unmatched. The CDR3 DNA sequence: TGCAGTGCTAGATCTCCCGGGACTATCCAGTTCTTC. It codes for CSARSPGTIQFF.

This clonotype was detected many times. The chain links TRBV6-2 or TRBV6-3 to TRBJ2-7; 7 bases fit TRBD1. V lost 1 base and J lost 5; bases outside the gene matches: 8. The germline CDR1 and CDR2 sequences are MNHEY and SVGEGT. The CDR3 loop spans 15 amino acids. The CDR3 DNA sequence: TGTGCCAGCAGTTACTTTGGACAGGCTGCCAACGAGCAGTACTTC. Translating gives CASSYFGQAANEQYF.

At least ten counts were recorded for this clonotype. The CDR3, as DNA: TGTGCCAGCAGCTCCTTGCGGGGGGGCTCCTACAATGAGCAGTTCTTC. It translates to CASSSLRGGSYNEQFF. The rearrangement joins TRBV5-4 to TRBJ2-1; TRBD2 aligns across 9 bases. J lost 0 bases, V lost 3 bases, and 4 bases had no gene match. CDR1 and CDR2 from the germline V gene are SGHNT and YYREEE (reference sequence). This CDR3 contains 16 residues.

This clonotype was counted ten times or more. The rearrangement joins TRBV20-1 to TRBJ2-1; 11 nucleotides align to TRBD2. Germline loops: CDR1 DFQATT, CDR2 SNEGSKA (reference sequence). CDR3 length: 14 residues. With V trimmed by 6 bases and J by 3 bases, 4 bases remained unmatched. CDR3 nucleotide sequence: TGCAGTGCCTCCGGGACTAGCGGCTACAATGAGCAGTTCTTC. Its translation: CSASGTSGYNEQFF.

This clonotype was observed many times. CDR3 sequence reads: CASSLVAGNQPQHF. In nucleotides, the CDR3 is TGTGCCAGCAGCTTAGTGGCAGGGAATCAGCCCCAGCATTTT. This chain uses TRBV7-2 with TRBJ1-5; weak D call: TRBD1 (5 bases). CDR1 and CDR2 (germline): SGHTA, FQGNSA. Trimming took off 1 base at V and 4 bases at J, with 8 bases between the two ends. The CDR3 is made up of 14 amino acids.

This clonotype was counted many times. This sequence joins TRBV12-3 or TRBV12-4 and TRBJ2-3; the match to TRBD2 covers 9 bases. There are 17 residues in the CDR3. J lost 2 bases, V lost 5 bases, and 11 bases had no gene match. The CDR3 DNA reads TGTGCCAGCAGTGCAGACCTCTTAGCGGGGGACACAGATACGCAGTATTTT. Translation gives CASSADLLAGDTDTQYF.

This clonotype has ten or more counts. The chain employs TRBV2 and TRBJ2-3; 13 bases line up with TRBD2. This CDR3 region has 14 residues. Germline values: CDR1 SNHLY, CDR2 FYNNEI. V lost 6 bases to trimming and J lost 5 bases; unmatched junction nucleotides: 2. CDR3 amino acids: CASRRLAGGDTQYF. As DNA, the CDR3 is TGTGCCAGCAGAAGACTAGCGGGAGGAGATACGCAGTATTTT.

This clonotype was seen only a few times. This chain connects TRBV6-2 or TRBV6-3 to TRBJ2-3; no clear D. Per the germline V gene, CDR1 is MNHEY and CDR2 is SVGEGT. V gave up 5 bases and J gave up 5 bases, with 5 bases separating them. This CDR3 comprises 11 residues. The CDR3 DNA reads as TGTGCCAGCAGTCCCCAAGATACGCAGTATTTT. It is translated as CASSPQDTQYF.

The rearrangement links TRBV5-7 to TRBJ2-5, with TRBD1 matching 7 bases. TRBV5-7 is an open reading frame whose function is uncertain. The CDR3 is made up of 15 amino acids. J gave up 2 bases and V 7 bases, and 11 bases lay outside the gene matches. CDR3 loop: CASPPPDRPQETQYF. DNA of the CDR3: TGTGCCAGCCCTCCCCCGGACAGGCCTCAAGAGACCCAGTACTTC.

The rearrangement joins TRBV5-4 to TRBJ2-7; no clear D. Germline loops: CDR1 SGHNT, CDR2 YYREEE (reference sequence). The CDR3 totals 12 residues. Trimming took 2 bases from V and 7 from J, leaving 10 bases between them. CDR3 DNA: TGTGCCAGCAGCTTCTGGAATGGGGAGCAGTACTTC. Translated, it gives CASSFWNGEQYF. The full variable domain, with the rest looked up from reference TRBV5-4 and TRBJ2-7, is ETGVTQSPTHLIKTRGQQVTLRCSSQSGHNTVSWYQQALGQGPQFIFQYYREEENGRGNFPPRFSGLQFPNYSSELNVNALELDDSALYLCASSFWNGEQYFGPGTRLTVT.

At least ten counts were recorded for this clonotype. The gene calls are TRBV28 and TRBJ2-7, with D possibly matching TRBD1 (6 bases). This CDR3 contains 14 residues. Trimming took 9 bases from V and 6 from J, leaving 21 bases between them. The germline V gene encodes CDR1 MDHEN and CDR2 SYDVKM. The DNA of the CDR3 is TGTGCCAGTAAAAACAGGGTCATGGTCCTCGAGCAGTACTTC. Amino acids: CASKNRVMVLEQYF.

This clonotype appeared many times. The rearrangement uses TRBV29-1 and TRBJ2-2; 11 bases are shared with TRBD1. This CDR3 spans 14 amino acids. Germline-derived CDR1 and CDR2 are SQVTM and ANQGSEA. V lost 7 bases to trimming and J lost 5 bases; unmatched junction nucleotides: 6. The CDR3 coding sequence is TGCAGCGGTCTCCGGGACAGGGGGACCGGGGAGCTGTTTTTT. As protein: CSGLRDRGTGELFF.

The sample holds many counts of this clonotype. J is TRBJ2-3 and V is TRBV5-1; D is uncertain. V dropped 2 bases and J dropped 5 bases, with 15 bases sitting between them. The CDR3 runs to 15 residues. Germline V gene sequence: CDR1 SGHRS, CDR2 YFSETQ. DNA of the CDR3: TGCGCCAGCAGCTTTGAATATAATGAAAGAGATACGCAGTATTTT. Translated: CASSFEYNERDTQYF.

The sample holds many counts of this clonotype. The chain recombines TRBV7-6 with TRBJ1-1; the D gene is possibly TRBD1 (5 bases). Germline loops: CDR1 SGHVS, CDR2 FNYEAQ. The CDR3 has 14 amino acids. Trimming removed 5 bases at V and 2 bases at J, with 12 bases between. The CDR3 region has the DNA TGTGCCAGCAGCCTCTCCCAGGGTAACACTGAAGCTTTCTTT. Amino acids: CASSLSQGNTEAFF.

This clonotype was seen at least ten times. The genes are TRBV20-1 and TRBJ2-5; D ambiguous. Germline-derived CDR1 and CDR2 are DFQATT and SNEGSKA (reference sequence). V lost 4 bases, J lost 5 bases, and 17 bases lay in between. The CDR3 is made up of 14 amino acids. CDR3 sequence: CSATIGNIEETQYF. CDR3 DNA: TGCAGTGCTACTATAGGGAATATCGAGGAGACCCAGTACTTC.

This clonotype was found many times. The rearrangement links TRBV21-1 to TRBJ2-7; the table assigns TRBD1, which was not confirmed against the DNA. TRBV21-1 is described as a pseudogene. This CDR3 contains 13 residues. The chain's CDR3 is CASSDPGSGEQYF. Written as DNA, the CDR3 is TGTGCCAGCAGCGACCCGGGGTCGGGGGAGCAGTACTTC.

Ten or more counts support this clonotype. This chain links TRBV11-1 with TRBJ2-1; D gene uncertain. Germline lookup yields CDR1 SGHAT and CDR2 FQDESV (reference sequence). This CDR3 has 16 amino acids. The V and J ends lost 4 bases and 1 base respectively, with 14 bases between them. The CDR3 here is CASSSPLSGSYNEQFF. The CDR3 nucleotides read TGTGCCAGCAGCTCCCCTCTGTCCGGGTCCTACAATGAGCAGTTCTTC.